This record concerns one TCR beta chain sequence. What antigen it recognizes has not been identified. Qualities for individual bases were not recorded, and no much larger clone is one base off. The source of the sample is a study of CD8+ T cells in alopecia areata (dated by TCRdb to the late 2010s). Study-level background: The treated patients, all with moderate-to-severe alopecia areata, were enrolled in an open-label pilot trial of oral tofacitinib given at 5 to 10 mg twice daily. In humans, TCRbeta sequencing was performed on scalp tissue and on sorted CD4+ and CD8+ peripheral blood T cells from healthy controls and from patients with patchy or totalis/universalis alopecia areata. Tofacitinib-treated patients had biopsies at baseline and at 4 and 24 weeks of treatment, with a later scalp biopsy in several patients. Scalp clonality was compared among normal scalp (n=4), patchy alopecia areata scalp (n=8), and alopecia totalis/universalis scalp (n=8). High-throughput TCRbeta sequencing was used to examine T cell clonal expansion in alopecia areata in both the C3H/HeJ mouse model and human patients. Patients stayed on tofacitinib for 6 to 18 months and then had 6 months of follow-up off drug so that delayed response and recurrence could be assessed. immunoSEQ multiplex PCR using 35 Vbeta forward primers and 13 Jbeta reverse primers was used to amplify TCRbeta CDR3 regions. RNA came from the PAXgene miRNA kit for fixed scalp, the miRNeasy kit for PBMCs, and the RNeasy kit for mouse skin. Study-level results and caveats: Scalp TCR repertoire analysis is complicated because resident alphabeta T cells in normal human skin are also sequenced, whereas mouse skin is dominated by gammadelta T cells. Compared with normal scalp, lesional scalp had higher clonality and more expanded CD8+ clones, particularly in alopecia totalis/universalis, a pattern that suggests antigenic drive. Shared TCR sequences between patients were less evident than in mice, which may be partly attributable to HLA diversity in the patient population.

The time point label here, explained by the study, means: baseline before oral tofacitinib. Lesional scalp punch biopsies and peripheral blood were collected from alopecia areata patients. PBMCs were isolated by density centrifugation and stained for CD3, CD4 and CD8, after which CD4+ and CD8+ T cells were sorted on a FACSAria. The library was prepared using the immunoSEQ multiplex PCR assay. RNA was extracted from all samples and reverse transcribed into cDNA as template for TCR sequencing. First-strand cDNA was synthesized using SuperScript III with a 2:1 mix of oligo-dT and random hexamers. Amplification bias was assessed with a synthetic immune receptor repertoire, and residual bias was removed computationally. The authors' analysis ran thus. Raw reads were preprocessed for error removal, and CDR3 was defined according to IMGT conventions as running from the conserved cysteine to phenylalanine. To get clonality, Shannon entropy was normalized by log2 of the number of productive unique TCRs and the result was subtracted from 1. CD4 or CD8 identity of scalp clones was inferred by cross-referencing scalp TCRbeta sequences with sorted blood CD4 and CD8 repertoires. TCRdb obtained this table from immuneACCESS and retained in-frame rearrangements with V and J assigned. These tables miss some clones; where compared with another copy, unresolved V genes account for less than half of the shortfall, and the remainder is unexplained. Clonal size and the V and J genes are those of that table, whereas D and trimming came from the DNA. Within this sample are some 130,000 clones, with almost 50% of them counted one time only. The ten largest clonotypes hold over 15% of the sample.

Trimming removed 0 bases from V and 2 bases from J; the gene matches leave 6 bases unexplained. Including the terminal cysteine and phenylalanine, the CDR3 comprises 16 residues. CDR3 DNA is the only sequence kept; it has 48 bases, read in frame from the first base. CDR1 and CDR2, looked up from the germline V gene, are LGHNA and YNFKEQ. The chain uses TRBV4-2 and TRBJ2-7; 8 central bases correspond to TRBD1. The sequences come from CD8+ T cells sorted from blood, collected at week 0. This receptor was identified in a human donor with alopecia areata. The bases read TGTGCCAGCAGCCAAGAAGAGACAGGGGAAACCTACGAGCAGTACTTC. This sequence encodes CASSQEETGETYEQYF.